The present T cell receptor beta chain was sequenced within a study of blood T cell repertoires in COVID-19. Across the whole study: The samples span acute and convalescent COVID-19 from the United States, Italy and Spain. From T cells, B-cell-depleted T cells, or PBMCs came the material, which was cDNA or gDNA.

The CDR3 is made up of 14 amino acids. The V segment lost 5 bases and the J segment 4 bases; nucleotides outside the gene matches: 5. CDR1 and CDR2 from the germline V gene are SGHAT and FQNNGV. As handled by the study authors: Reference gene primer amplification yielded estimated nucleated cell counts. Libraries were prepared by immunoSEQ multiplex PCR; TCRdb keeps only in-frame clonotypes and omits some of them. V and J calls and clone size follow that table, whereas D and trimming were derived from the DNA. This sample carries roughly 43,000 clones, around 89% of them seen once, and the ten largest clones take less than 20%.

The chain combines TRBV11-2 with TRBJ1-1; 9 nucleotides agree with TRBD1. The clonotype was recovered from an older man with active COVID-19. Input material: peripheral blood. CDR3 sequence: CASSAETGGTEAFF. CDR3 nucleotides: TGTGCCAGCAGCGCGGAGACAGGGGGCACTGAAGCTTTCTTT.